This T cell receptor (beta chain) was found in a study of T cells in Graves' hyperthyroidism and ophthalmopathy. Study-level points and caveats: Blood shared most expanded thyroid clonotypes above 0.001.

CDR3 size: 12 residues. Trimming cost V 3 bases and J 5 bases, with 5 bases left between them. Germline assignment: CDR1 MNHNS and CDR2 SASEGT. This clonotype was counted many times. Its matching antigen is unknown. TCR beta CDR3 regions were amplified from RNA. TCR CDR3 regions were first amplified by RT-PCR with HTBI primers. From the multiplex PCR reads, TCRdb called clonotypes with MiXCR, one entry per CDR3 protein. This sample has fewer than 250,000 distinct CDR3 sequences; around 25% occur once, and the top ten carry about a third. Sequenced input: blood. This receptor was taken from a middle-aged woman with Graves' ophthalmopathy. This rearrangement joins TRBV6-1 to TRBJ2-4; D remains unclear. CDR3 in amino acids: CASSETENIQYF. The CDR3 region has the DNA TGTGCCAGCAGTGAGACGGAAAACATTCAGTACTTC.